A single count supports the clone carrying this TCR beta chain. The sample is drawn from a study of blood T cell repertoires in COVID-19. Source study methods: Quantification of nucleated cells was approximated via reference gene primer amplification. Sequencing used immunoSEQ multiplex PCR; TCRdb keeps in-frame clones, though not all of them. Clone size and V and J calls were adopted from that table, with D and trimming inferred from the DNA. The sample has roughly 150,000 clones, 85% to 90% seen once; the top ten hold 10%. Germline loops: CDR1 GTSNPN, CDR2 SVGIG (reference sequence). Trimming pared 3 bases from V and 0 bases from J, leaving 8 bases between. This CDR3 contains 14 residues.

The TCR sequence derives from a woman aged 65 to 85 with COVID-19, enrolled during active disease. Sequencing was done on a sample of peripheral blood. The genes are TRBV30 and TRBJ1-4, with TRBD1 as a possible D gene (5 bases). The CDR3 loop is CAWRRQSTNEKLFF. In DNA form, the CDR3 reads TGTGCCTGGAGGAGACAGTCAACTAATGAAAAACTGTTTTTT.